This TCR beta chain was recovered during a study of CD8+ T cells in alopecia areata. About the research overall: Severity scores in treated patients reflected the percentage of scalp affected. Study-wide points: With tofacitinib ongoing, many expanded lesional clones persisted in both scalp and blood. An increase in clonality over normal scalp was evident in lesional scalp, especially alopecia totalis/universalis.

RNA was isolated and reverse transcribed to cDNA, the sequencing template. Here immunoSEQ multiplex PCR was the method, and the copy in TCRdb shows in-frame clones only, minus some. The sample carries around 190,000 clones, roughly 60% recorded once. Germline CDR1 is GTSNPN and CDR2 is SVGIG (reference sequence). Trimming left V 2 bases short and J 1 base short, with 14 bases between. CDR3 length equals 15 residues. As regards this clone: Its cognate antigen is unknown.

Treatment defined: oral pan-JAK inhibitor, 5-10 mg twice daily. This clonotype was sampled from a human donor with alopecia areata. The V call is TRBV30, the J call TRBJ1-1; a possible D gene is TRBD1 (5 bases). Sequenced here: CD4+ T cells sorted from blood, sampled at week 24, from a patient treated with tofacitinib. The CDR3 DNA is TGTGCCTGGAGTTTGTGGGGCACGCCGAACACTGAAGCTTTCTTT. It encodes CAWSLWGTPNTEAFF.